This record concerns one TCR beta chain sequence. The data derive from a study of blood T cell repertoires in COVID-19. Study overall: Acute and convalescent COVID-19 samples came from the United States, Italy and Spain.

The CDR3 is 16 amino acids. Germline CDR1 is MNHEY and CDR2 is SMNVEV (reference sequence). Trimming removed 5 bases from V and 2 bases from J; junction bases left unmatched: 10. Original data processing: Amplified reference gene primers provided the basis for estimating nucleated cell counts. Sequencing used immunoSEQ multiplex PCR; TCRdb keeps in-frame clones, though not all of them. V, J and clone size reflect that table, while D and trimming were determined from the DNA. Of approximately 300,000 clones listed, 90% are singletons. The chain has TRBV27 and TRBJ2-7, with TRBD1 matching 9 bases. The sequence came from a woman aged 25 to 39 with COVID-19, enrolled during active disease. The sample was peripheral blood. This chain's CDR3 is CASSTAGTGIPYEQYF. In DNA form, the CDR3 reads TGTGCCAGCAGTACCGCCGGGACAGGGATTCCCTACGAGCAGTACTTC.